Sequencing of this TCR beta chain was carried out in a study of T-cell memory formation after mild COVID-19. At the level of the study: TCR clusters mostly belonged to single donors. Study-wide findings and caveats: Day 15 to 85 contracting clones showed balanced CD4/CD8; day 15 to 37 expanders favored CD4+. That cross-reactive memory joined was suggested by some responding clones appearing in pre-infection memory.

For this clonotype: Its specificity is not known.

CDR3 length: 15 amino acids. Per the germline V gene, CDR1 is SEHNR and CDR2 is FQNEAQ (reference sequence). V shed 6 bases and J shed 4 bases, with 18 bases lying between them. Barcoded TCR alpha and TCR beta cDNA libraries with UMIs came from 5'RACE using constant-segment primers. TCRdb analysed the 5' RACE reads with MiXCR anew, one entry per CDR3 protein. The sample includes around 100,000 distinct CDR3 sequences, 20% to 25% seen only once; the top ten take roughly 37%. The TCR was taken from a young man who had mild COVID-19 (a few samples of this study predate the infection). Cell type and time point are not known. Sequencing was carried out using PBMCs or a T cell subset sorted from them (not recorded which). V is TRBV7-9 and J is TRBJ2-5; D remains unclear. For the CDR3, the DNA is TGTGCCAGCAGGGAGTTACAAGGCCCGCGAGAGACCCAGTACTTC. Translation gives CASRELQGPRETQYF.